These T cell receptor beta chains were read from a single sample in a study of blood T cell repertoires in COVID-19. Only in-frame clones appear in the TCRdb table, and some are missing; sequencing was by immunoSEQ multiplex PCR. This sample has approximately 50,000 clones, with 65% to 85% found just once. The source material was peripheral blood. Every receptor here comes from an older man with active or convalescent COVID-19. Each CDR3 is given with its conserved first and last residue. The D gene is left open where the match is weak. Size is stated for part of the rows, as once, few or many counts, or as a class when the clone is expanded.

>TRBV18|.|.|TRBJ1-4
CASSLRQFATNEKLFF
TGTGCCAGCTCACTCCGACAGTTTGCAACTAATGAAAAACTGTTTTTT
>TRBV7-2|.|.|TRBJ1-2
CASSLGLTNYGYTF
TGTGCCAGCAGCTTAGGCCTAACCAACTATGGCTACACCTTC
>TRBV7-9|once|TRBD1|TRBJ2-7
CASRRGQDYEQYF
TGTGCCAGCAGGCGGGGACAGGACTACGAGCAGTACTTC
>TRBV2|.|TRBD1|TRBJ2-7
CASSELQGAGEQYF
TGTGCCAGCAGTGAATTACAGGGGGCGGGAGAGCAGTACTTC
>TRBV19|.|TRBD1|TRBJ2-1
CASSIETGDEQFF
TGTGCCAGTAGTATAGAGACAGGGGATGAGCAGTTCTTC
>TRBV2|many|.|TRBJ1-3
CASEAADSGNTIYF
TGTGCCAGCGAGGCAGCGGACTCTGGAAACACCATATATTTT
>TRBV5-1|.|TRBD2|TRBJ2-7
CASSSGTNAYEQYF
TGCGCCAGCAGCTCCGGGACTAACGCCTACGAGCAGTACTTC
>TRBV3-1/TRBV3-2|.|TRBD2|TRBJ2-7
CASSPGLAVPTTMGF
TGTGCCAGCAGCCCGGGACTAGCGGTACCTACGACTATGGGGTTC
>TRBV19|.|TRBD1|TRBJ1-4
CASKGQGYANEKLFF
TGTGCCAGTAAGGGACAGGGGTATGCTAATGAAAAACTGTTTTTT
>TRBV4-2|.|.|TRBJ1-6
CASSQPDGGRNSPLHF
TGTGCCAGCAGCCAACCCGATGGAGGGCGCAATTCACCCCTCCACTTT
>TRBV2|once|TRBD1|TRBJ2-1
CASSERQGYNEQFF
TGTGCCAGCAGTGAAAGACAGGGGTACAATGAGCAGTTCTTC
>TRBV7-6|.|TRBD2|TRBJ2-1
CASSSRAGTSGKDEQFF
TGTGCCAGCAGCTCAAGAGCCGGGACTAGCGGGAAGGATGAGCAGTTCTTC
>TRBV7-9|few|.|TRBJ1-2
CASSLYYLGRQKGSYGYTF
TGTGCCAGCAGCTTATACTATTTGGGTCGACAGAAAGGGTCCTATGGCTACACCTTC
>TRBV21-1|few|.|TRBJ1-5
CASIPRTGAQPQHF
TGTGCCAGCATACCGCGGACAGGGGCTCAGCCCCAGCATTTT
>TRBV2|once|TRBD2|TRBJ2-1
CASSELFGGTRNEQFF
TGTGCCAGCAGTGAATTGTTCGGGGGGACTCGGAATGAGCAGTTCTTC
>TRBV19|many|.|TRBJ1-5
CASSIQGLGQPQHF
TGTGCCAGTAGTATTCAGGGGTTGGGTCAGCCCCAGCATTTT
>TRBV2|.|TRBD1|TRBJ2-7
CASRQGAGGEQYF
TGTGCCAGCCGTCAGGGGGCTGGAGGCGAGCAGTACTTC
>TRBV4-2|.|TRBD2|TRBJ2-5
CASSQGTSGAYQETQYF
TGTGCCAGCAGCCAGGGGACTAGCGGTGCGTACCAAGAGACCCAGTACTTC
>TRBV24-1|.|TRBD1|TRBJ2-2
CATSTGTGSTGELFF
TGTGCCACCAGCACCGGGACAGGGTCCACCGGGGAGCTGTTTTTT
>TRBV2|.|TRBD1|TRBJ2-6
CASRTGVPSGANVLTF
TGTGCCAGCAGGACAGGGGTCCCCTCTGGGGCCAACGTCCTGACTTTC
>TRBV5-5|.|TRBD2|TRBJ2-4
CASSSDPRAGNINIQYF
TGTGCCAGCAGCTCCGACCCTAGAGCGGGGAATATAAACATTCAGTACTTC
>TRBV19|.|.|TRBJ2-5
CASSGGRWTQETQYF
TGTGCCAGTAGTGGGGGCAGGTGGACGCAAGAGACCCAGTACTTC
>TRBV2|.|TRBD1|TRBJ1-5
CASRFGGQGGEPQHF
TGTGCCAGCCGCTTTGGGGGGCAGGGGGGAGAGCCCCAGCATTTT
>TRBV4-2|.|.|TRBJ2-1
CASSHPIPRGRPYNEQFF
TGTGCCAGCAGCCACCCAATCCCTCGTGGGCGCCCCTACAATGAGCAGTTCTTC
>TRBV19|.|.|TRBJ1-5
CASSTGQSNQPQHF
TGTGCCAGTAGTACCGGACAGAGCAATCAGCCCCAGCATTTT
>TRBV6-5|few|TRBD1|TRBJ1-2
CASSPDRDYGYTF
TGTGCCAGCAGTCCGGACAGGGACTATGGCTACACCTTC
>TRBV12-3/TRBV12-4|once|.|TRBJ1-1
CASNPVQNTEAFF
TGTGCCAGCAACCCGGTTCAGAACACTGAAGCTTTCTTT
>TRBV24-1|.|TRBD1|TRBJ2-5
CATSDLNRGKETQYF
TGTGCCACCAGTGATTTGAACAGGGGTAAAGAGACCCAGTACTTC
>TRBV15|.|TRBD1|TRBJ1-5
CATSTGQTRIRSNQPQHF
TGTGCCACCAGCACGGGACAGACCCGTATTCGGAGCAATCAGCCCCAGCATTTT
>TRBV4-2|.|TRBD2|TRBJ2-3
CASSQYGQAKGGRISTDTQYF
TGTGCCAGCAGCCAATATGGGCAGGCCAAGGGCGGGAGGATTAGCACAGATACGCAGTATTTT
>TRBV5-1|.|TRBD1|TRBJ2-6
CASSRDRGRSGANVLTF
TGCGCCAGCAGCCGGGACAGGGGGAGGTCTGGGGCCAACGTCCTGACTTTC
>TRBV28|.|TRBD2|TRBJ2-1
CASSPGGGPSHEQFF
TGTGCCAGCAGTCCGGGGGGAGGGCCCTCCCATGAGCAGTTCTTC
>TRBV15|.|.|TRBJ1-1
CATSSFVQGRTEAFF
TGTGCCACCAGCAGTTTCGTACAGGGAAGAACTGAAGCTTTCTTT
>TRBV30|once|TRBD1|TRBJ1-5
CACTQGARGQPQHF
TGTGCCTGCACCCAGGGGGCAAGAGGACAGCCCCAGCATTTT
>TRBV30|.|.|TRBJ1-2
CAWSVSPRGGYTF
TGTGCCTGGAGTGTATCTCCTCGGGGTGGCTACACCTTC
>TRBV30|.|TRBD2|TRBJ2-5
CAWSVGASGSLEETQYF
TGTGCCTGGAGTGTAGGGGCTAGCGGGAGTCTGGAGGAGACCCAGTACTTC
>TRBV19|.|TRBD1|TRBJ1-5
CASAETGTGGLSQHF
TGTGCCAGCGCTGAAACCGGGACAGGGGGCTTGTCCCAGCATTTT
>TRBV4-2|.|TRBD2|TRBJ2-1
CASSHEAGGREQFF
TGTGCCAGCAGCCACGAAGCGGGAGGGAGGGAGCAGTTCTTC
>TRBV14|.|.|TRBJ1-2
CASSQGRGYGYTF
TGTGCCAGCAGCCAAGGCAGGGGATATGGCTACACCTTC
>TRBV10-3|.|TRBD1|TRBJ1-1
CAIRGGQGRNTEAFF
TGTGCCATCAGAGGCGGACAGGGTAGGAACACTGAAGCTTTCTTT
>TRBV9|.|.|TRBJ1-1
CASSARGRTEAFF
TGTGCCAGCAGCGCAAGGGGTCGCACTGAAGCTTTCTTT
>TRBV10-2|few|TRBD1|TRBJ1-6
CASKPGQQGSPLHF
TGCGCCAGCAAGCCGGGACAGCAGGGATCACCCCTCCACTTT
>TRBV6-5|.|.|TRBJ1-1
CASSRLRAGNTEAFF
TGTGCCAGCAGCCGCCTCAGGGCCGGGAACACTGAAGCTTTCTTT
>TRBV20-1|few|TRBD1|TRBJ2-1
CSASVPGGYNEQFF
TGCAGTGCTAGTGTGCCAGGGGGTTACAATGAGCAGTTCTTC
>TRBV4-3|.|TRBD1|TRBJ2-7
CASSLTGGYEQYF
TGCGCCAGCAGCCTAACAGGGGGCTACGAGCAGTACTTC
>TRBV11-2|.|.|TRBJ2-4
CASSSLQGITPNIQYF
TGTGCTAGCAGCTCCCTCCAGGGAATTACCCCAAACATTCAGTACTTC
>TRBV7-3|.|TRBD1|TRBJ2-7
CASSPRRTGIYEQYF
TGTGCCAGCAGCCCCCGACGGACAGGGATCTACGAGCAGTACTTC
>TRBV7-2|.|TRBD2|TRBJ2-2
CASSWAPSGTSSTGELFF
TGTGCCAGCTCCTGGGCGCCTAGCGGCACGAGCAGCACCGGGGAGCTGTTTTTT
>TRBV19|.|TRBD1|TRBJ1-2
CASSILGQTNYGYTF
TGTGCCAGTAGCATCTTGGGACAGACAAACTATGGCTACACCTTC
>TRBV11-3|.|.|TRBJ2-1
CASSGRGFYNEQFF
TGTGCCAGCAGCGGCAGGGGTTTCTACAATGAGCAGTTCTTC
>TRBV12-5|.|TRBD2|TRBJ2-7
CASGWTSRPLGVGEQYF
TGTGCTAGTGGCTGGACTAGCCGACCCCTTGGGGTGGGGGAGCAGTACTTC
>TRBV7-9|.|TRBD1|TRBJ1-1
CASSYDRVEAFF
TGTGCCAGCAGTTACGACAGGGTAGAAGCTTTCTTT
>TRBV11-3|.|TRBD1|TRBJ1-1
CASSLGGTGGEKAFF
TGTGCCAGCAGCTTAGGTGGGACAGGGGGCGAAAAGGCTTTCTTT
>TRBV6-4|.|.|TRBJ2-7
CASSDSWYRPYEQYF
TGTGCCAGCAGTGACTCTTGGTACAGACCCTACGAGCAGTACTTC